A selection of T cell receptor beta chains follows, all from one sample in a study of blood T cell repertoires in COVID-19. Sequencing was performed with immunoSEQ multiplex PCR; in TCRdb, only in-frame clones are kept and a portion is missing. This sample has about 140,000 clones, with 70% to 80% found just once. Sequences were obtained from peripheral blood. Receptors were obtained from a woman older than 75 with active or convalescent COVID-19. Each CDR3 is given with its conserved first and last residue. Each record gives: clone size, J gene, V gene, CDR3 protein. Size values are once, few and many counts, or a class for expanded clones, and some rows have none.

>-|TRBJ2-1|TRBV4-3
CASSRVGTGVENEQFF
>-|TRBJ2-7|TRBV10-3
CAIRITGGSYEQYF
>-|TRBJ2-2|TRBV19
CASSWDIGYTGELFF
>-|TRBJ2-4|TRBV27
CASSSPGQLAKNIQYF
>-|TRBJ1-6|TRBV19
CASSIKVGGNSPLHF
>-|TRBJ1-2|TRBV28
CASSFYNFLEGIYGYTF
>-|TRBJ1-1|TRBV4-2
CASSQGTVNTEAFF
>-|TRBJ2-2|TRBV7-3
CASSLNVGPTGRGTGELFF
>-|TRBJ2-7|TRBV3-1/TRBV3-2
CASSQVQGPSTYEQYF
>few|TRBJ2-7|TRBV5-4
CASSRAGGAYEQYF
>-|TRBJ1-4|TRBV5-5
CASSLDRPTNEKLFF
>once|TRBJ1-1|TRBV7-9
CASSWGRAHTEAFF
>-|TRBJ2-1|TRBV9
CASSPGTLNEQFF
>-|TRBJ1-1|TRBV6-5
CASSYDRANTEAFF
>-|TRBJ1-5|TRBV6-2/TRBV6-3
CASSYSTGNQPQHF
>few|TRBJ1-3|TRBV7-6
CASSGQTGSSGNTIYF
>-|TRBJ1-6|TRBV9
CASSVGLDNSPLHF
>few|TRBJ1-2|TRBV19
CASSMGQGNYGYTF
>-|TRBJ1-6|TRBV5-1
CASSGTVLYNSPLHF
>-|TRBJ2-1|TRBV2
CASSGPSGGGNEQFF
>once|TRBJ2-3|TRBV5-6
CASSLGLAATDTQYF
>-|TRBJ1-6|TRBV28
CASSYGAMGSSYNSPLHF
>-|TRBJ2-1|TRBV6-1
CATRLAGGGKQFF
>-|TRBJ2-7|TRBV5-5
CASSSTGQGRHYEQYF
>-|TRBJ1-2|TRBV7-2
CASSQPGLPGNYGYTF
>-|TRBJ2-5|TRBV19
CASSAAGGETQYF
>-|TRBJ2-2|TRBV7-2
CASSSLLRFTGELFF
>-|TRBJ2-3|TRBV19
CASSISGGLADTQYF
>-|TRBJ2-7|TRBV15
CATSSRGPSYEQYF
>-|TRBJ1-2|TRBV6-2/TRBV6-3
CASSRDSSQGYTF
>-|TRBJ1-2|TRBV29-1
CSVDPLQGAYYGYTF
>-|TRBJ1-5|TRBV30
CAWESTGQPQHF
>-|TRBJ1-2|TRBV11-2
CASSHAGDSYGYTF
>-|TRBJ2-5|TRBV7-7
CASSMSFTSGRQETQYF
>-|TRBJ1-2|TRBV5-1
CASRGVLGYTF
>-|TRBJ2-3|TRBV5-1
CASSLNGGDRDTQYF
>-|TRBJ2-6|TRBV19
CASRKTGPVLTF
>-|TRBJ1-5|TRBV19
CASSKAGTDQPQHF
>-|TRBJ1-1|TRBV2
CASRGGNTEAFF
>-|TRBJ2-5|TRBV18
CASSPRLGPRREETQYF
>-|TRBJ1-2|TRBV7-2
CASSRDRMYGYTF